This TCR beta chain was sequenced during a study of Ad26.COV2.S vaccination and SARS-CoV-2 variants. Study-level results: Individuals receiving vaccine had higher spike-specific TCR breadth than placebo recipients did. A substantial breadth of spike-specific CD8+ and CD4+ T cell responses after vaccination has been reported.

Indicated treatment: roughly 18 received Ad26.COV2.S at low or high dose, single or two shots; 5 received placebo; per-sample allocation not given. After the first vaccine or placebo injection, samples were drawn on day 63. In germline, CDR1 is MNHEY, CDR2 SVGEGT. The length of the CDR3 is 14 residues. Trimming stripped 2 bases from V and 4 bases from J, with 11 bases between. Sequencing used immunoSEQ multiplex PCR; TCRdb keeps in-frame clones, though not all of them. The repertoire holds a few hundred thousand clones, with approximately 87% as singletons. Note on this clone: Its specificity is unknown.

This chain links TRBV6-2 or TRBV6-3 with TRBJ2-5; perhaps D is TRBD1 or TRBD2 (6 bases each). Sequences were derived from peripheral blood, sampled in a trial of Ad26.COV2.S vaccine versus placebo. The sequence derives from a person aged 18 to 65 who received the Ad26.COV2.S COVID-19 vaccine or a placebo. The CDR3 is CASSYQPGAETQYF. In DNA form, the CDR3 reads TGTGCCAGCAGTTACCAGCCGGGGGCAGAGACCCAGTACTTC.